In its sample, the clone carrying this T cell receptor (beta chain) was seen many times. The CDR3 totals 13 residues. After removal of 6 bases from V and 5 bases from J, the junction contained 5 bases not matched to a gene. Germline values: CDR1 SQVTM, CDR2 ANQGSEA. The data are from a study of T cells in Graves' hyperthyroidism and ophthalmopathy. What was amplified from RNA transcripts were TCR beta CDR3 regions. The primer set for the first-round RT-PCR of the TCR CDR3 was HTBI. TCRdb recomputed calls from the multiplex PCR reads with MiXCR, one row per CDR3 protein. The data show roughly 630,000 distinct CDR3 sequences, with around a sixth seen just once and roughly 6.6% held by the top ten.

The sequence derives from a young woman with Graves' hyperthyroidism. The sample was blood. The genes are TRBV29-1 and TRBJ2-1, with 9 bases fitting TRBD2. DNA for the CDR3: TGCAGCGTAACGGGACTAGCCGACAATGAGCAGTTCTTC. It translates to CSVTGLADNEQFF.